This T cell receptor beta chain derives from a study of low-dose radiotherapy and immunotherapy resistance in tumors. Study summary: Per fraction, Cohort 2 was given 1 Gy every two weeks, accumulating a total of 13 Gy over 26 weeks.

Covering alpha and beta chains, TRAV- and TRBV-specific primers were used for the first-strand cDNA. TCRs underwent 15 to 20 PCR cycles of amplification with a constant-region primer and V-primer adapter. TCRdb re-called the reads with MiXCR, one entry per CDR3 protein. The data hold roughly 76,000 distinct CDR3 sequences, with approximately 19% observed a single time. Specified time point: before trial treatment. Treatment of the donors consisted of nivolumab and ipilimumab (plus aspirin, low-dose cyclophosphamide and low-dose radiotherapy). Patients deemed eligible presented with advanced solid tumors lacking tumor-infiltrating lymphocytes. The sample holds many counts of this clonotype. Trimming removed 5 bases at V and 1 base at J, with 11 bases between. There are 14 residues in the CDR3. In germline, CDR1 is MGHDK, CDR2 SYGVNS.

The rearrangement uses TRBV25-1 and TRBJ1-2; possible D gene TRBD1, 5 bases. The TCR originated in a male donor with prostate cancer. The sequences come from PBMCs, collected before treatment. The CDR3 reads CASSPGRINYGYTF. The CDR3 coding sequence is TGTGCCAGCAGTCCGGGACGGATTAACTATGGCTACACCTTC.